The entry below describes one TCR beta chain. This entry is derived from a study of blood T cell repertoires in COVID-19. The overall study: The origin of the acute and convalescent COVID-19 samples was the United States, Italy and Spain. PBMCs, B-cell-depleted T cells, or T cells were the source of the cDNA or gDNA that made up the material.

The V segment lost 1 base and the J segment 6 bases; nucleotides outside the gene matches: 8. The CDR3 consists of 16 residues. In germline, CDR1 is SGHNT, CDR2 YYREEE (reference sequence). The protocol was immunoSEQ multiplex PCR, while the TCRdb copy is restricted to in-frame clones and leaves out a portion. The repertoire holds almost 200,000 clones, with roughly nine tenths as singletons. Sequences were obtained from peripheral blood. The genes are TRBV5-4 and TRBJ2-2, with TRBD2 identical over 8 bases. The clonotype was recovered from a woman in her 70s with acute or convalescent COVID-19. Here the CDR3 reads CASSLRGGISAGELFF. CDR3 nucleotides: TGTGCCAGCAGCTTGCGGGGGGGGATAAGCGCCGGGGAGCTGTTTTTT.